The 29 T cell receptor beta chains below were found in one sample sequenced in a study of sequential checkpoint blockade in melanoma. Treatment here: randomized to nivolumab then ipilimumab (arm A) or the reverse (arm B). Generated by immunoSEQ multiplex PCR, the TCRdb table keeps only in-frame clones and is missing some. The sample records 21,000 or so clones, more than 80% being singletons. Source: CD8+ T cells sorted from blood (inferred from file names), taken from a patient given nivolumab and ipilimumab in sequence. These receptors all come from a human donor with melanoma.

This chain joins TRBV7-9 and TRBJ2-6, with D possibly TRBD2 on 5 matching bases. Germline CDR1 and CDR2: SEHNR and FQNEAQ (reference sequence). The V end lost 5 bases, the J end lost 0 bases, and 14 bases lay between the germline ends. The length of the CDR3 is 17 residues. The CDR3 DNA follows: TGTGCCAGCAGCCCCCCGGCGGGTTTCTCTGGGGCCAACGTCCTGACTTTC. This translates into CASSPPAGFSGANVLTF. The variable domain in full, with the rest retrieved from reference TRBV7-9 and TRBJ2-6, is DTGVSQNPRHKITKRGQNVTFRCDPISEHNRLYWYRQTLGQGPEFLTYFQNEAQLEKSRLLSDRFSAERPKGSFSTLEIQRTEQGDSAMYLCASSPPAGFSGANVLTFGAGSRLTVL.

V and J are TRBV7-9 and TRBJ2-1; TRBD2 agrees at 8 bases. J was trimmed by 6 bases and V by 9 bases; bases with no gene match: 10. The CDR3 has 14 amino acids. Germline loops: CDR1 SEHNR, CDR2 FQNEAQ (reference sequence). The CDR3 loop is CASGRRTSSNEQFF. The CDR3 DNA sequence: TGTGCCAGTGGCCGACGGACTAGCAGCAATGAGCAGTTCTTC. The entire variable domain, with the rest obtained from reference TRBV7-9 and TRBJ2-1, is as follows: DTGVSQNPRHKITKRGQNVTFRCDPISEHNRLYWYRQTLGQGPEFLTYFQNEAQLEKSRLLSDRFSAERPKGSFSTLEIQRTEQGDSAMYLCASGRRTSSNEQFFGPGTRLTVL.

The rearrangement joins TRBV18 to TRBJ1-5; 7 bases line up with TRBD1. V was pared by 1 base and J by 6 bases, with 3 bases of the junction left unmatched. Looked up from germline, CDR1 is KGHSH and CDR2 is LQKENI. The CDR3 is 14 residues long. In DNA, the CDR3 is TGTGCCAGCTCACCACGACAGGGAGTTCAGCCCCAGCATTTT. Residues: CASSPRQGVQPQHF.

This clone has at least ten counts. The chain employs TRBV6-6 and TRBJ2-7; D is undetermined. CDR1 MNHNY and CDR2 SVGAGI come from the germline V gene (reference sequence). The CDR3 runs 13 residues. V was cut by 0 bases and J by 5 bases, with 8 bases left in between. The CDR3 DNA reads TGTGCCAGCAGTTACTCGGTTAGTAACGAGCAGTACTTC. Amino acid sequence: CASSYSVSNEQYF.

The chain links TRBV7-9 to TRBJ2-3; 7 bases align to TRBD2. Germline trimming cut 5 bases from V and 6 bases from J; bases unmatched to any gene: 14. In germline, CDR1 is SEHNR, CDR2 FQNEAQ (reference sequence). CDR3 size: 16 residues. CDR3 amino acids: CASSSDLAERPDTQYF. CDR3 coding DNA: TGTGCCAGCAGCAGCGATCTAGCGGAGCGACCCGATACGCAGTATTTT.

The chain has TRBV7-8 and TRBJ2-5, with a weak D call TRBD2 (6 bases). CDR3 size: 13 residues. V lost 6 bases to trimming and J lost 1 base, with 9 bases between them. Germline V lookup: CDR1 SGHVS, CDR2 FQNEAQ. The DNA of the CDR3 is TGTGCCAGCAGAAAACTAGCCCAAGAGACCCAGTACTTC. It translates to CASRKLAQETQYF.

The chain recombines TRBV30 with TRBJ2-5, with D hard to call. Germline CDR1 and CDR2: GTSNPN and SVGIG (reference sequence). This CDR3 is 14 amino acids long. Deletions cut 1 base from V and 1 base from J, with 10 bases between. The CDR3 DNA reads as TGTGCCTGGAGTGAGTTCCAGGTCCAAGAGACCCAGTACTTC. It yields the protein CAWSEFQVQETQYF.

The CDR3 DNA reads as TGCGCCAGCAGCCAAGTAAGGGGGCTGAGCACTGAAGCTTTCTTT. Translating gives CASSQVRGLSTEAFF. The V and J genes are TRBV4-1 and TRBJ1-1, with 7 bases that match TRBD1. With V trimmed by 1 base and J by 4 bases, 6 bases remained unmatched. The length of the CDR3 is 15 residues. Germline CDR1 reads MGHRA; CDR2 reads YSYEKL.

This rearrangement joins TRBV7-2 to TRBJ2-3; TRBD2 aligns across 11 bases. CDR3 length equals 15 residues. Germline trimming cut 5 bases from V and 8 bases from J; bases unmatched to any gene: 9. CDR1 is SGHTA, CDR2 FQGNSA, per germline. This CDR3 reads CASSGGLAVRGTQYF. The CDR3, as DNA: TGTGCCAGCAGCGGGGGACTAGCGGTTCGGGGTACGCAGTATTTT.

This chain links TRBV4-1 with TRBJ2-5, with a tentative D call TRBD2 (5 bases). Trimming stripped 1 base from V and 7 bases from J, with 16 bases between. Germline CDR1 and CDR2: MGHRA and YSYEKL. The CDR3 extends over 15 amino acids. CDR3 sequence reads: CASSQVGGTEGTQYF. CDR3 bases: TGCGCCAGCAGCCAAGTCGGTGGAACAGAGGGGACCCAGTACTTC.

This sequence joins TRBV5-1 and TRBJ2-1; possibly TRBD1 for D (6 bases). The germline V gene has CDR1 SGHRS and CDR2 YFSETQ. The V end was cut by 4 bases, the J end by 9 bases, with 20 bases between. CDR3 length: 15 amino acids. CDR3 protein: CASSVPGQGVSEQFF. The CDR3, as DNA: TGCGCCAGCAGCGTTCCGGGACAAGGAGTAAGTGAGCAGTTCTTC.

The chain joins TRBV5-8 to TRBJ2-7, with 7 positions matching TRBD1. This CDR3 comprises 14 residues. Germline CDR1 reads SGHTS; CDR2 reads YDEGEE. Trimming cost V 3 bases and J 4 bases; bases outside gene matches: 7. The CDR3 DNA sequence: TGTGCCAGCAGCTCGGGACAGAACGTATACGAGCAGTACTTC. Translation: CASSSGQNVYEQYF.

This clone was detected once. This chain's CDR3 is CARSLAGRREGLGGIQYF. For the CDR3, the DNA is TGTGCCAGAAGCTTGGCCGGTAGACGGGAAGGTTTGGGGGGCATTCAGTACTTC. J is TRBJ2-4 and V is TRBV5-3; D might be TRBD2 (6 bases). TRBV5-3 is an ORF, with its function uncertain. V lost 0 bases and J lost 9, with 25 bases in between. The CDR3 runs 18 residues.

The rearrangement uses TRBV5-1 and TRBJ2-7; 7 bases agree with TRBD1. CDR1 and CDR2 from the germline V gene are SGHRS and YFSETQ. V gave up 4 bases and J gave up 4 bases; unmatched junction bases: 8. There are 14 residues in the CDR3. CDR3 nucleotides: TGCGCCAGCAGCCCGACAGGGTCTCGGTACGAGCAGTACTTC. The encoded protein is CASSPTGSRYEQYF. Filled out from reference TRBV5-1 and TRBJ2-7, the complete variable domain reads KAGVTQTPRYLIKTRGQQVTLSCSPISGHRSVSWYQQTPGQGLQFLFEYFSETQRNKGNFPGRFSGRQFSNSRSEMNVSTLELGDSALYLCASSPTGSRYEQYFGPGTRLTVT.

The chain carries TRBV10-3 and TRBJ1-3, with D unclear. Looked up from germline, CDR1 is ENHRY and CDR2 is SYGVKD. The CDR3 runs 15 residues. Trimming stripped 5 bases from V and 2 bases from J, with 13 bases between. CDR3 sequence (DNA): TGTGCCATCAGTCCCAACCGAGGTGCTGGAAACACCATATATTTT. This sequence encodes CAISPNRGAGNTIYF.

The J gene is TRBJ2-7, the V gene TRBV7-9; 7 nucleotides align to TRBD2. Per the germline V gene, CDR1 is SEHNR and CDR2 is FQNEAQ (reference sequence). The CDR3 has 14 amino acids. Losses at the gene ends were 4 bases for V and 3 bases for J; bases not matched to a gene: 6. The CDR3 coding sequence is TGTGCCAGCAGCTCGACGACGGGGGGCTACGAGCAGTACTTC. Residues: CASSSTTGGYEQYF. Based on the CDR3 plus reference TRBV7-9 and TRBJ2-7, the full variable domain is DTGVSQNPRHKITKRGQNVTFRCDPISEHNRLYWYRQTLGQGPEFLTYFQNEAQLEKSRLLSDRFSAERPKGSFSTLEIQRTEQGDSAMYLCASSSTTGGYEQYFGPGTRLTVT.

A remark on this clone: Within the sample, other DNA sequences also encode this same CDR3. V gene TRBV9 combines with J gene TRBJ2-3; 10 bases are shared with TRBD2. CDR3 size: 15 residues. CDR1 is SGDLS and CDR2 is YYNGEE in the germline V gene. With V trimmed by 3 bases and J by 4 bases, 5 bases remained unmatched. The CDR3: CASSASGGGADTQYF. The DNA of the CDR3 is TGTGCCAGCAGCGCTAGCGGGGGAGGGGCAGATACGCAGTATTTT. The whole variable domain, filled in from reference TRBV9 and TRBJ2-3, reads DSGVTQTPKHLITATGQRVTLRCSPRSGDLSVYWYQQSLDQGLQFLIQYYNGEERAKGNILERFSAQQFPDLHSELNLSSLELGDSALYFCASSASGGGADTQYFGPGTRLTVL.

This clone has just a few counts. The rearrangement links TRBV19 to TRBJ1-2, with 9 positions matching TRBD1. This CDR3 contains 15 residues. Germline loops: CDR1 LNHDA, CDR2 SQIVND (reference sequence). V shed 5 bases, J shed 5 bases, and the junction held 9 bases outside the gene matches. The CDR3 nucleotides read TGTGCCAGTAGTGCGGAGCGAGGACAGGGGTATGGCTACACCTTC. Its protein is CASSAERGQGYGYTF.

The J gene is TRBJ1-5, the V gene TRBV19; the D is unclear. This CDR3 region has 15 residues. The ends were cut back, 4 bases at V and 1 base at J, with 11 bases in the middle. Germline V gene lookup returns CDR1 LNHDA and CDR2 SQIVND (reference sequence). In DNA form, the CDR3 reads TGTGCCAGTAGTAAATATGGCCAGAGCAATCAGCCCCAGCATTTT. This translates into CASSKYGQSNQPQHF.

The rearrangement uses TRBV6-5 and TRBJ2-7, with 7 positions matching TRBD1. CDR3 length equals 14 residues. The junction had 8 bases not matched to a gene; V was cut back by 6 bases and J by 3 bases. CDR1 is MNHEY, CDR2 SVGAGI, per germline. CDR3 sequence: CASSFRDRGYEQYF. CDR3 sequence (DNA): TGTGCCAGCAGCTTCCGGGACAGAGGCTACGAGCAGTACTTC.

This clone was observed a single time. In DNA form, the CDR3 reads TGTGCCAGCAGCGACGGACAGGGAAGAAAAATCATGAACACTGAAGCTTTCTTT. It encodes CASSDGQGRKIMNTEAFF. V gene TRBV7-9 combines with J gene TRBJ1-1, with TRBD1 matching 8 bases. J lost 0 bases, V lost 5 bases, and 14 bases had no gene match. Per the germline V gene, CDR1 is SEHNR and CDR2 is FQNEAQ (reference sequence). The CDR3 has 18 residues. The full variable domain, its missing parts supplied by reference TRBV7-9 and TRBJ1-1, is DTGVSQNPRHKITKRGQNVTFRCDPISEHNRLYWYRQTLGQGPEFLTYFQNEAQLEKSRLLSDRFSAERPKGSFSTLEIQRTEQGDSAMYLCASSDGQGRKIMNTEAFFGQGTRLTVV.

V is TRBV11-2 and J is TRBJ2-1, with TRBD2 identical over 11 bases. CDR3 length: 18 residues. Germline V gene data show CDR1 as SGHAT and CDR2 as FQNNGV. After removal of 1 base from V and 2 bases from J, the junction contained 7 bases not matched to a gene. This chain's CDR3 is CASSLVASSGGPYNEQFF. CDR3 coding DNA: TGTGCCAGCAGCTTAGTAGCGTCTAGCGGGGGGCCCTACAATGAGCAGTTCTTC.

V and J are TRBV7-2 and TRBJ1-5; a weak D match, TRBD1 (5 bases). The V end lost 1 base, the J end lost 11 bases, and 18 bases lay between the germline ends. This CDR3 has 15 residues. Germline CDR1 SGHTA, CDR2 FQGNSA. DNA of the CDR3: TGTGCCAGCAGCTTAGGTGGGCAGGGCCACCGAGCCCAGCATTTT. Translating gives CASSLGGQGHRAQHF.

This clone was detected a few times. This chain uses TRBV11-2 with TRBJ1-5; D gene uncertain. Germline CDR1 is SGHAT and CDR2 is FQNNGV. Trimming shortened V by 5 bases and J by 3 bases, and 8 bases separated the two germline ends. The CDR3 is 13 residues long. CDR3 loop: CASSVTVNQPQHF. For the CDR3, the DNA is TGTGCCAGCAGCGTAACAGTCAATCAGCCCCAGCATTTT.

The V call is TRBV4-1, the J call TRBJ1-6, with TRBD1 as a possible D gene (6 bases). V lost 3 bases, J lost 10 bases, and 22 bases lay in between. The CDR3 is made up of 17 amino acids. Looked up from germline, CDR1 is MGHRA and CDR2 is YSYEKL. CDR3 in amino acids: CASSHREGGRFGSPLHF. CDR3 in DNA: TGCGCCAGCAGCCACCGGGAAGGGGGAAGGTTTGGGTCACCCCTCCACTTT.

The chain has TRBV16 and TRBJ1-1, with TRBD1 matching 7 bases. Germline V gene lookup returns CDR1 KGHSY and CDR2 FQNENV. Germline trimming cut 3 bases from V and 6 bases from J; bases unmatched to any gene: 10. This CDR3 has 15 residues. The CDR3 is CASSHRTGSGPEAFF. DNA of the CDR3: TGTGCCAGCAGCCACAGGACAGGAAGCGGCCCTGAAGCTTTCTTT.

V and J are TRBV7-8 and TRBJ2-1; TRBD2 matches 8 bases. In germline, CDR1 is SGHVS, CDR2 FQNEAQ. V lost 5 bases, J lost 8 bases, and 8 bases stayed unmatched. The CDR3 length is 14 residues. The DNA of the CDR3 is TGTGCCAGCAGCGGGAGCGGGAGACGGTATGAGCAGTTCTTC. Translating gives CASSGSGRRYEQFF.

The CDR3 coding sequence is TGTGCCAGCAGCTTAGGGGGCGGGGGGGCCAACAATGAGCAGTTCTTC. It codes for CASSLGGGGANNEQFF. V usage is TRBV13 and J usage is TRBJ2-1, with 9 positions matching TRBD2. CDR1 is PRHDT, CDR2 FYEKMQ, per germline (reference sequence). Trimming took 0 bases from V and 5 from J; bases not matched to a gene: 5. The CDR3 sequence is 16 residues long.

The chain couples TRBV5-6 to TRBJ2-4, with 8 bases identical to TRBD1. Germline assignment: CDR1 SGHDT and CDR2 YYEEEE. The V segment lost 4 bases and the J segment 4 bases; nucleotides outside the gene matches: 4. The CDR3 is 14 residues long. The CDR3 bases are TGTGCCAGCAGCATAGGACAGGGAAAAAACATTCAGTACTTC. It translates to CASSIGQGKNIQYF.